This passage covers 29 T cell receptor beta chains from one sample sequenced in a study of blood T cell repertoires in COVID-19. Profiling relied on immunoSEQ multiplex PCR, and the TCRdb table lists in-frame clones only, not all of them. The table records 150,000 to 200,000 clones, around 84% of them present only once. Sequences were obtained from PBMCs or T cells enriched from blood (not recorded which). These receptors all stem from a man aged 40-49 years who had recovered from COVID-19.

CDR3 sequence: CASTGPNLGNTIYF. Written as DNA, the CDR3 is TGTGCCAGCACAGGGCCTAACCTCGGAAACACCATATATTTT. The J gene is TRBJ1-3, the V gene TRBV2; maybe TRBD1 (5 bases). Germline CDR1 is SNHLY and CDR2 is FYNNEI. V dropped 7 bases and J dropped 4 bases, with 14 bases sitting between them. This CDR3 is 14 amino acids long. Variable domain in full (rest from reference TRBV2 and TRBJ1-3): EPEVTQTPSHQVTQMGQEVILRCVPISNHLYFYWYRQILGQKVEFLVSFYNNEISEKSEIFDDQFSVERPDGSNFTLKIRSTKLEDSAMYFCASTGPNLGNTIYFGEGSWLTVV.

The V gene is TRBV9, the J gene TRBJ2-1; 8 nucleotides line up with TRBD2. CDR1 and CDR2 (germline): SGDLS, YYNGEE. The V and J ends lost 0 bases and 3 bases, in that order; junction bases with no gene match: 2. This CDR3 contains 15 residues. Here the CDR3 reads CASSVVAGGYNEQFF. CDR3 DNA sequence: TGTGCCAGCAGCGTAGTGGCGGGGGGCTACAATGAGCAGTTCTTC.

The chain recombines TRBV5-4 with TRBJ2-3; 13 positions match TRBD2. The V segment lost 4 bases and the J segment 2 bases; nucleotides outside the gene matches: 13. Germline V gene data show CDR1 as SGHNT and CDR2 as YYREEE (reference sequence). There are 19 residues in the CDR3. The CDR3 here is CASSPRLAGGSSFTDTQYF. The CDR3, as DNA: TGTGCCAGCAGCCCGAGACTAGCGGGGGGCTCATCCTTCACAGATACGCAGTATTTT.

The rearrangement links TRBV28 to TRBJ1-5; TRBD1 aligns across 9 bases. The CDR3 covers 15 residues. Germline V CDR1 and CDR2: MDHEN, SYDVKM. The trim removed 3 bases at V and 4 bases at J, leaving 4 bases unmatched. Here the CDR3 reads CASSFPGTGNQPQHF. CDR3 bases: TGTGCCAGCAGTTTCCCCGGGACAGGGAATCAGCCCCAGCATTTT. Drawing the rest from reference TRBV28 and TRBJ1-5, the complete variable domain is DVKVTQSSRYLVKRTGEKVFLECVQDMDHENMFWYRQDPGLGLRLIYFSYDVKMKEKGDIPEGYSVSREKKERFSLILESASTNQTSMYLCASSFPGTGNQPQHFGDGTRLSIL.

This clone has a count of ten or more. The chain is built from TRBV7-2 and TRBJ2-7; 8 bases agree with TRBD1. The germline V gene encodes CDR1 SGHTA and CDR2 FQGNSA. Germline trimming cut 6 bases from V and 3 bases from J; bases unmatched to any gene: 7. There are 14 residues in the CDR3. CDR3: CASSTQGVVYEQYF. CDR3 nucleotide sequence: TGTGCCAGCAGTACACAGGGGGTAGTCTACGAGCAGTACTTC.

This clone was detected only once. J is TRBJ2-5 and V is TRBV7-9; D is unclear. Trimming pared 3 bases from V and 2 bases from J, leaving 7 bases between. The CDR3 length is 13 residues. Germline CDR1 and CDR2: SEHNR and FQNEAQ (reference sequence). The CDR3 region is CASSFGGQETQYF. Here the CDR3 DNA reads TGTGCCAGCAGCTTCGGCGGTCAAGAGACCCAGTACTTC.

The rearrangement links TRBV29-1 to TRBJ1-2; 7 nucleotides match TRBD1. V lost 6 bases and J lost 0; bases outside the gene matches: 13. CDR1 SQVTM and CDR2 ANQGSEA come from the germline V gene. This CDR3 spans 16 amino acids. CDR3 loop: CSVERDRAGANYGYTF. The CDR3 nucleotides read TGCAGCGTGGAACGCGACAGGGCCGGGGCTAACTATGGCTACACCTTC.

This clone came up once. The V call is TRBV4-1, the J call TRBJ1-1, with a weak D call TRBD1 (5 bases). Trimming left V 1 base short and J 4 bases short, with 10 bases between. Germline V gene data show CDR1 as MGHRA and CDR2 as YSYEKL. CDR3 length equals 14 residues. The CDR3 region has the DNA TGCGCCAGCAGCCAAGTTAATAGGGGCACTGAAGCTTTCTTT. Protein sequence: CASSQVNRGTEAFF.

This clone occurred a few times. The chain carries TRBV5-6 and TRBJ2-5; no reliable D call. Germline CDR1 and CDR2: SGHDT and YYEEEE. Trimming removed 4 bases from V and 7 bases from J, with 8 bases in between. The CDR3 totals 11 residues. CDR3 nucleotides: TGTGCCAGCAGCCTTGCAGGGACCCAGTACTTC. It encodes CASSLAGTQYF.

The chain joins TRBV2 to TRBJ1-5; a weak D match, TRBD1 (6 bases). V lost 6 bases and J lost 1, with 13 bases in between. The CDR3 contains 15 residues. The germline gives CDR1 SNHLY, CDR2 FYNNEI. The DNA for the CDR3 is TGTGCCAGCAGAGGGGGGGGGACCAGCAATCAGCCCCAGCATTTT. It specifies CASRGGGTSNQPQHF.

J is TRBJ1-1 and V is TRBV30, with 7 bases fitting TRBD1. The CDR3 is 15 residues long. The junction had 13 bases not matched to a gene; V was cut back by 3 bases and J by 6 bases. Germline lookup yields CDR1 GTSNPN and CDR2 SVGIG (reference sequence). In nucleotides, the CDR3 is TGTGCCTGGAGCCATGAAGGGGGCAGGTGGCCTGAAGCTTTCTTT. Translating it yields CAWSHEGGRWPEAFF.

This sequence joins TRBV6-5 and TRBJ1-6, with TRBD1 as a possible D gene (6 bases). Looked up from germline, CDR1 is MNHEY and CDR2 is SVGAGI. The CDR3 runs 12 residues. Trimming cost V 7 bases and J 13 bases, with 14 bases left between them. The CDR3 loop is CASNQQGTPLHF. The CDR3 DNA reads TGTGCCAGCAACCAACAGGGTACGCCCCTCCACTTT.

This clone came up once. The chain carries TRBV27 and TRBJ1-2, with TRBD1 as a possible D gene (5 bases). The CDR3 runs 14 residues. With 5 bases removed from V and 4 bases from J, the gap between germline ends came to 14 bases. Looked up from germline, CDR1 is MNHEY and CDR2 is SMNVEV (reference sequence). DNA for the CDR3: TGTGCCAGCAGTCCCCGGGGACTTCTCTATGGCTACACCTTC. Protein product: CASSPRGLLYGYTF.

The rearrangement uses TRBV30 and TRBJ1-4; D unresolved. This CDR3 contains 13 residues. CDR1 GTSNPN and CDR2 SVGIG come from the germline V gene (reference sequence). Trimming removed 2 bases from V and 8 bases from J, with 12 bases in between. CDR3 amino acids: CAWSRGQFEKLFF. Written as DNA, the CDR3 is TGTGCCTGGAGTCGAGGCCAGTTCGAAAAACTGTTTTTT.

The chain uses TRBV30 and TRBJ1-2, with a tentative D call TRBD1 (5 bases). The CDR3 loop spans 13 amino acids. Trimming pared 2 bases from V and 6 bases from J, leaving 13 bases between. CDR1 is GTSNPN, CDR2 SVGIG, per germline (reference sequence). The CDR3 DNA is TGTGCCTGGAGTAGAAGGGGATGGGATGGCTACACCTTC. It yields the protein CAWSRRGWDGYTF. Together with reference TRBV30 and TRBJ1-2, the CDR3 gives the full variable domain: SQTIHQWPATLVQPVGSPLSLECTVEGTSNPNLYWYRQAAGRGLQLLFYSVGIGQISSEVPQNLSASRPQDRQFILSSKKLLLSDSGFYLCAWSRRGWDGYTFGSGTRLTVV.

In DNA, the CDR3 is TGTGCCAGCAGTGCAGGGAACACTGAAGCTTTCTTT. Its translation is CASSAGNTEAFF. The chain carries TRBV2 and TRBJ1-1; D is undetermined. CDR1 and CDR2 (germline): SNHLY, FYNNEI. This CDR3 is built from 12 residues. V was clipped by 4 bases and J by 1 base, with 4 bases between them.

J is TRBJ1-1 and V is TRBV7-2; D gene unclear. V was clipped by 5 bases and J by 6 bases, with 13 bases between them. The CDR3 consists of 13 residues. Looked up from germline, CDR1 is SGHTA and CDR2 is FQGNSA. DNA for the CDR3: TGTGCCAGCAGCACAAGGTCAGCGGCTGAAGCTTTCTTT. Translated, it gives CASSTRSAAEAFF. The variable domain in full, with the rest retrieved from reference TRBV7-2 and TRBJ1-1, is GAGVSQSPSNKVTEKGKDVELRCDPISGHTALYWYRQSLGQGLEFLIYFQGNSAPDKSGLPSDRFSAERTGGSVSTLTIQRTQQEDSAVYLCASSTRSAAEAFFGQGTRLTVV.

This chain uses TRBV10-3 with TRBJ1-2; D is perhaps TRBD1 (5 bases). Germline V gives CDR1 ENHRY, CDR2 SYGVKD. CDR3 length: 18 amino acids. V was trimmed by 2 bases and J by 8 bases, leaving 27 bases between them. The CDR3 nucleotides are TGTGCCATCAGTGAGCCTAACCCCGGGACTTCCGTAAATATGGGCTACACCTTC. It yields the protein CAISEPNPGTSVNMGYTF.

This clone was seen at least ten times. The chain employs TRBV30 and TRBJ1-2; a weak D match, TRBD1 (6 bases). CDR1 and CDR2 (germline): GTSNPN, SVGIG (reference sequence). CDR3 length: 12 amino acids. V lost 4 bases to trimming and J lost 8 bases, with 14 bases between them. CDR3: CAWTNGGGGYTF. DNA of the CDR3: TGTGCCTGGACGAATGGCGGGGGCGGCTACACCTTC.

The chain links TRBV3-1 (or the pseudogene TRBV3-2) to TRBJ1-1, with D unresolved. The CDR3 contains 13 residues. Germline V gene sequence: CDR1 LGHDT, CDR2 YNNKEL (reference sequence). With 0 bases removed from V and 1 base from J, the gap between germline ends came to 3 bases. The CDR3 here is CASSQDRNTEAFF. The CDR3 region has the DNA TGTGCCAGCAGCCAAGACAGGAACACTGAAGCTTTCTTT.

This sequence joins TRBV5-1 and TRBJ2-1, with 9 positions matching TRBD2. Losses at the gene ends were 0 bases for V and 3 bases for J; bases not matched to a gene: 1. Germline V gives CDR1 SGHRS, CDR2 YFSETQ. The CDR3 covers 15 residues. The chain's CDR3 is CASSLGLADYNEQFF. The CDR3, as DNA: TGCGCCAGCAGCTTGGGACTAGCGGACTACAATGAGCAGTTCTTC.

This sequence joins TRBV9 and TRBJ2-7; D unclear. Germline V gives CDR1 SGDLS, CDR2 YYNGEE. V lost 5 bases and J lost 5, with 17 bases in between. The CDR3 covers 14 residues. CDR3 sequence (DNA): TGTGCCAGCAGTCCCGGTGCTACTACGCACGAGCAGTACTTC. Translating it yields CASSPGATTHEQYF. Together with reference TRBV9 and TRBJ2-7, the CDR3 gives the full variable domain: DSGVTQTPKHLITATGQRVTLRCSPRSGDLSVYWYQQSLDQGLQFLIQYYNGEERAKGNILERFSAQQFPDLHSELNLSSLELGDSALYFCASSPGATTHEQYFGPGTRLTVT.

The chain joins TRBV9 to TRBJ2-3; no definite D call. The V and J ends lost 0 bases and 0 bases respectively, with 8 bases between them. In germline, CDR1 is SGDLS, CDR2 YYNGEE. The CDR3 is made up of 15 amino acids. Written as DNA, the CDR3 is TGTGCCAGCAGCGTAGTCTACGGTAGCACAGATACGCAGTATTTT. Translated, it gives CASSVVYGSTDTQYF.

The V and J genes are TRBV2 and TRBJ2-2, with 10 bases aligning to TRBD1. CDR1 is SNHLY and CDR2 is FYNNEI in the germline V gene. The V segment lost 4 bases and the J segment 3 bases; nucleotides outside the gene matches: 8. This CDR3 is built from 17 residues. The CDR3 region is CASSGRDRGPYTGELFF. The CDR3 nucleotides are TGTGCCAGCAGTGGGAGGGACAGGGGACCCTACACCGGGGAGCTGTTTTTT.

The chain combines TRBV20-1 with TRBJ2-3; D is possibly TRBD2 (6 bases). This CDR3 has 13 residues. Germline assignment: CDR1 DFQATT and CDR2 SNEGSKA (reference sequence). Trimming removed 3 bases at V and 5 bases at J, with 12 bases between. CDR3 DNA: TGCAGTGCTAGTCAAAAAGCGGGAGATACGCAGTATTTT. Amino acid sequence: CSASQKAGDTQYF.

The chain uses TRBV10-3 and TRBJ2-1; D not certain. V lost 6 bases and J lost 0, with 15 bases in between. Germline V lookup: CDR1 ENHRY, CDR2 SYGVKD. CDR3 length: 16 residues. This CDR3 reads CAISSVYADSYNEQFF. CDR3 sequence (DNA): TGTGCCATCAGCTCTGTGTACGCGGACTCCTACAATGAGCAGTTCTTC.

The rearrangement uses TRBV19 and TRBJ1-2, with 11 nucleotides matching TRBD1. V lost 1 base to trimming and J lost 8 bases; unmatched junction nucleotides: 6. CDR3 length: 15 residues. Germline-derived CDR1 and CDR2 are LNHDA and SQIVND (reference sequence). CDR3: CASSIGGTGGYGYTF. CDR3 coding DNA: TGTGCCAGTAGTATAGGCGGGACAGGGGGGTACGGCTACACCTTC.

The V gene is TRBV6-5, the J gene TRBJ1-2; D gene uncertain. This CDR3 has 14 residues. CDR1 and CDR2 (germline): MNHEY, SVGAGI. The V end was cut by 7 bases, the J end by 4 bases, with 16 bases between. CDR3 in amino acids: CASTGISFGYGYTF. In nucleotides, the CDR3 is TGTGCCAGCACCGGGATTTCGTTTGGCTATGGCTACACCTTC.

This clone was found a few times. This chain joins TRBV4-1 and TRBJ2-2; perhaps TRBD2 as D (5 bases). V was trimmed by 4 bases and J by 4 bases, leaving 22 bases between them. The CDR3 length is 18 residues. The germline V gene has CDR1 MGHRA and CDR2 YSYEKL. DNA for the CDR3: TGCGCCAGCAGCCCCGGGATCGGGTTCGCTTGGAGCACCGGGGAGCTGTTTTTT. The encoded protein is CASSPGIGFAWSTGELFF.